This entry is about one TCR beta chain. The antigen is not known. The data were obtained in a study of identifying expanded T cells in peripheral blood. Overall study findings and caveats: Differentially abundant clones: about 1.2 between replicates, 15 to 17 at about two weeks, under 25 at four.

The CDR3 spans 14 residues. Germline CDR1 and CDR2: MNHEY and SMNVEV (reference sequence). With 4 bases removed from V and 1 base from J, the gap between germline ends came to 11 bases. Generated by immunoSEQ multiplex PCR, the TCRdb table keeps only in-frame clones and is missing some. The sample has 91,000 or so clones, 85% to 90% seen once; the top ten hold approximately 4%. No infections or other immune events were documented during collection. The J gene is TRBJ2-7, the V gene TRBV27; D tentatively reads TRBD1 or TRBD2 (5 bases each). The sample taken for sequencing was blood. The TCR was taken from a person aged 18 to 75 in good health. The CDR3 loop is CASSSWGPSYEQYF. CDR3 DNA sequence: TGTGCCAGCAGTTCGTGGGGACCTTCCTACGAGCAGTACTTC.